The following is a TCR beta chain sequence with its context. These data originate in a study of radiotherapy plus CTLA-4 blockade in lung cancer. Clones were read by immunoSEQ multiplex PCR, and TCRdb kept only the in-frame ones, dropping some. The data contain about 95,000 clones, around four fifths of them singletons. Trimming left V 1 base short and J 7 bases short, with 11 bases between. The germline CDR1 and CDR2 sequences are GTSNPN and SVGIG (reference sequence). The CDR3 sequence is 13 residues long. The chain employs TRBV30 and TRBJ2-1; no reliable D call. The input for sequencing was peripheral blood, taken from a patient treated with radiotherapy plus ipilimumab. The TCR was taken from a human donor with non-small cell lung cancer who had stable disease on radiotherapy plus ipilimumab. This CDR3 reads CAWSGSLANEQFF. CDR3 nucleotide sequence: TGTGCCTGGAGTGGTAGCCTTGCTAATGAGCAGTTCTTC.